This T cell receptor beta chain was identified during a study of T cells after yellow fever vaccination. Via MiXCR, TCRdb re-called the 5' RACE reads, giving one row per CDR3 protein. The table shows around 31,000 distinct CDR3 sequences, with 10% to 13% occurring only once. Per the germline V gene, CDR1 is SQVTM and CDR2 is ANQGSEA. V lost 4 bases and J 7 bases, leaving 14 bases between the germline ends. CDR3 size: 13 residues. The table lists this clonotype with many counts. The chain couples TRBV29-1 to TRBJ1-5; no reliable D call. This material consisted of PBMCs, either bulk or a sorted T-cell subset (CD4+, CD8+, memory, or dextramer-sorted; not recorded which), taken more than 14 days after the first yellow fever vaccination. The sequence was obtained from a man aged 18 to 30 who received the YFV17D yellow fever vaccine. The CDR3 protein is CSVVLRVGQPQHF. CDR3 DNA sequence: TGCAGCGTTGTTTTGAGGGTAGGCCAGCCCCAGCATTTT.